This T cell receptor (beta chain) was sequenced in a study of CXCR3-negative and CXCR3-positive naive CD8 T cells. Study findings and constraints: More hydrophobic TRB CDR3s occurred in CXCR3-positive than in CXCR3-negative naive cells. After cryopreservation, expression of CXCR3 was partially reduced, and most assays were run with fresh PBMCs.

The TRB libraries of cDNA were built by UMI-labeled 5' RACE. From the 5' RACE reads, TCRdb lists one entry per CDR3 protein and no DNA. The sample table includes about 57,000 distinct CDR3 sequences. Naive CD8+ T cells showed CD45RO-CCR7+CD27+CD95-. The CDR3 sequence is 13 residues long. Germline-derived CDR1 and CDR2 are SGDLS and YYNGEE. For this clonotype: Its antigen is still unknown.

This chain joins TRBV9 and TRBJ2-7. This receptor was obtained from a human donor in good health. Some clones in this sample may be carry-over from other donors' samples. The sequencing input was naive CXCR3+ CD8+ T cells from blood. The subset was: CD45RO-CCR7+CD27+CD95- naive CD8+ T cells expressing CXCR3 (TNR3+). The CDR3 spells CASSVDSTYEQYF.